This note documents a single T cell receptor beta chain sequence. With 0 bases removed from V and 13 bases from J, the gap between germline ends came to 13 bases. CDR1 is MNHEY and CDR2 is SVGAGI in the germline V gene. The CDR3 runs 14 residues. In the authors' workflow: How many nucleated cells were present was estimated from reference gene primer amplification. Sequenced by immunoSEQ multiplex PCR; TCRdb stores in-frame clones only, minus some. D and trimming come from the DNA, and the V and J calls and clone size come from that table. The sample holds about 160,000 clones, about 80% seen once. These data belong to a study of blood T cell repertoires in COVID-19. About the research overall: Acute-phase and convalescent COVID-19 samples originated in the United States, Italy and Spain. PBMCs, B-cell-depleted T cells, or T cells provided the cDNA or gDNA that made up the material.

The chain has TRBV6-5 and TRBJ1-6; D possibly corresponds to TRBD1 (5 bases). The sequenced material came from peripheral blood. The clonotype originates from a woman older than 75 with acute or convalescent COVID-19. The CDR3 DNA is TGTGCCAGCAGTTACTCAAGGGGTGGGCGGCCCCTCCACTTT. Protein: CASSYSRGGRPLHF.